Described below is a single TCR beta chain sequence and its context. Its antigen is as yet unknown. This entry belongs to a study of post-analysis software for immune sequencing data. Points from the study as a whole: With F measure, samples from one preparation batch clustered together strongly. Controls' normalized Chao1 diversity significantly exceeded that of multiple sclerosis patients.

Researchers reported that TCR beta cDNA libraries carried unique molecular identifiers. TCRdb passed the PCR reads through MiXCR, listing each CDR3 protein once. The data show hundreds of thousands of distinct CDR3 sequences, with approximately 57% seen just once and about 4.8% held by the top ten. Sequencing used blood. The sequence came from a girl aged 5 to 17 with multiple sclerosis.

The CDR3 here is CASSLGTGHHEQYF. The CDR3 region has the DNA TGCGCCAGCAGCTTGGGGACAGGGCACCACGAGCAGTACTTC. The gene calls are TRBV5-1 and TRBJ2-7; 8 nucleotides line up with TRBD1. The CDR3 extends over 14 amino acids. Germline values: CDR1 SGHRS, CDR2 YFSETQ. Losses at the gene ends were 0 bases for V and 5 bases for J; bases not matched to a gene: 4.